A single sample gave rise to the 12 T cell receptor beta chains below, sequenced in a study of identical twins. TCRdb re-called the 5' RACE reads with MiXCR, one entry per CDR3 protein. In the table there are roughly 230,000 distinct CDR3 sequences, 6.5% to 9.5% of which are singletons. A further study also used this sample, focusing on yellow fever vaccine responses in identical twins.

What was sequenced was CD8+ T cells sorted from blood. The origin of the receptors is a woman under 30 in good health.

This clonotype was observed at least ten times. This chain uses TRBV6-2 or TRBV6-3 with TRBJ2-4; a weak D match, TRBD1 (6 bases). V was shortened by 5 bases and J by 6 bases, with 14 bases between the two germline ends. The CDR3 totals 14 residues. Per germline, CDR1 MNHEY and CDR2 SVGEGT. CDR3 nucleotide sequence: TGTGCCAGCAGTCCGGGACAAGACATAAACATTCAGTACTTC. This translates into CASSPGQDINIQYF.

The chain carries TRBV11-2 and TRBJ2-2; 11 bases match TRBD2. J gave up 0 bases and V 4 bases, and 13 bases lay outside the gene matches. In germline, CDR1 is SGHAT, CDR2 FQNNGV. The CDR3 sequence is 20 residues long. CDR3 region: CASSSDLTSGTPANTGELFF. CDR3 DNA sequence: TGTGCCAGCAGCTCGGACCTGACTAGCGGGACCCCCGCGAACACCGGGGAGCTGTTTTTT.

This clonotype appeared a few times. The chain employs TRBV27 and TRBJ1-1; D may be TRBD1 (6 bases). The germline V gene has CDR1 MNHEY and CDR2 SMNVEV (reference sequence). There are 14 residues in the CDR3. Trimming took off 5 bases at V and 2 bases at J, with 12 bases between the two ends. CDR3 DNA: TGTGCCAGCAGTCGAGGGGGGGGTAACACTGAAGCTTTCTTT. Translation: CASSRGGGNTEAFF.

The CDR3: CASSLSYGGELFF. The CDR3 DNA reads as TGTGCCAGCAGTTTATCGTACGGCGGGGAGCTGTTTTTT. The chain has TRBV27 and TRBJ2-2, with D unclear. The CDR3 extends over 13 amino acids. V was pared by 0 bases and J by 7 bases, with 6 bases between. Germline CDR1 reads MNHEY; CDR2 reads SMNVEV (reference sequence).

There are many counts of this clonotype. The CDR3 coding sequence is TGTGCCAGCACCAACACCGGACAGGGACCCACCGGGGAGCTGTTTTTT. Translation gives CASTNTGQGPTGELFF. The chain has TRBV6-2 or TRBV6-3 and TRBJ2-2, with 8 positions matching TRBD1. J lost 4 bases, V lost 7 bases, and 11 bases had no gene match. The CDR3 has 16 amino acids. Germline V gives CDR1 MNHEY, CDR2 SVGEGT.

This clonotype has ten or more counts. This sequence joins TRBV11-2 and TRBJ2-7; tentative D call: TRBD1 (6 bases). V dropped 5 bases and J dropped 2 bases, with 10 bases sitting between them. CDR1 SGHAT and CDR2 FQNNGV come from the germline V gene. CDR3 length: 13 residues. The CDR3 sequence: CASSPDRTYEQYF. The CDR3 DNA sequence: TGTGCCAGCAGCCCGGACAGAACCTACGAGCAGTACTTC.

J is TRBJ2-5 and V is TRBV7-3, with TRBD2 matching over 9 bases. With V trimmed by 0 bases and J by 2 bases, 4 bases remained unmatched. The CDR3 extends over 16 amino acids. CDR1 and CDR2 (germline): SGHTA, FQGTGA. The chain's CDR3 is CASSLTRAGGQETQYF. As DNA, the CDR3 is TGTGCCAGCAGCTTAACGAGAGCGGGGGGACAAGAGACCCAGTACTTC.

This clonotype turned up a few times. CDR3 nucleotide sequence: TGCAGTGCTAGAGATTCCACCTCGAACACCGGGGAGCTGTTTTTT. This codes for CSARDSTSNTGELFF. V gene TRBV20-1 combines with J gene TRBJ2-2, with unresolved D. The CDR3 runs to 15 residues. Germline V CDR1 and CDR2: DFQATT, SNEGSKA (reference sequence). Between the trimmed V and J ends, which lost 0 bases and 0 bases, there was a span of 8 bases.

This clonotype has a handful of counts. The chain combines TRBV4-2 with TRBJ1-5; 8 bases agree with TRBD1. The CDR3 extends over 14 amino acids. The V gene end was trimmed by 1 base and the J gene end by 8 bases; junction bases not matched to a gene: 4. Germline-derived CDR1 and CDR2 are LGHNA and YNFKEQ. The DNA for the CDR3 is TGTGCCAGCAGCCAAGGGACAGGGCTGGAGCCCCAGCATTTT. Protein product: CASSQGTGLEPQHF.

The J gene is TRBJ2-3, the V gene TRBV7-9; tentative D call: TRBD2 (6 bases). V lost 5 bases to trimming and J lost 3 bases, with 15 bases between them. CDR1 and CDR2 (germline): SEHNR, FQNEAQ (reference sequence). The CDR3 sequence is 15 residues long. The CDR3 here is CASSHIGTLTDTQYF. CDR3 sequence (DNA): TGTGCCAGCAGCCACATCGGGACTCTTACAGATACGCAGTATTTT.

The table lists this clonotype with a count of one. A read error is possible here, since a much larger clone lies one base away. CDR3: CANSPGDRYNEQFF. The CDR3 region has the DNA TGTGCCAACAGCCCAGGGGACAGATACAATGAGCAGTTCTTC. J is TRBJ2-1 and V is TRBV12-3 or TRBV12-4, with 7 bases lining up with TRBD1. This CDR3 has 14 amino acids. Trimming took 10 bases from V and 4 from J; bases not matched to a gene: 10.

This clonotype was found a few times. The chain has TRBV20-1 and TRBJ2-7; D is ambiguous. Germline CDR1 and CDR2: DFQATT and SNEGSKA (reference sequence). V lost 6 bases and J lost 0, with 15 bases in between. This CDR3 contains 14 residues. CDR3 region: CSATKLETSYEQYF. The DNA for the CDR3 is TGCAGTGCGACAAAACTGGAAACCTCCTACGAGCAGTACTTC.